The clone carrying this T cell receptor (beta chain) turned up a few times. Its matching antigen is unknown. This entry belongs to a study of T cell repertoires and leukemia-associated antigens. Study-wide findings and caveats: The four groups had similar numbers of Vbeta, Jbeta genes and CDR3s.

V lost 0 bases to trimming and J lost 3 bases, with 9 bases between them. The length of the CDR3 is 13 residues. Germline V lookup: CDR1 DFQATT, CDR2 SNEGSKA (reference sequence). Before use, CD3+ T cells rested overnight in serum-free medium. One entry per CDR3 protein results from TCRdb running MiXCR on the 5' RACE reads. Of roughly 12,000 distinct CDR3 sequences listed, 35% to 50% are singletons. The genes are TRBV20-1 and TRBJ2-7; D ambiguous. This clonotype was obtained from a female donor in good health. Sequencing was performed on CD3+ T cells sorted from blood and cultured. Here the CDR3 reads CSARDGHNYEQYF. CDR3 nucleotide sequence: TGCAGTGCTAGAGATGGGCACAACTACGAGCAGTACTTC.